This entry lists 6 T cell receptor beta chains sequenced from one sample in a study of T cell repertoires in cytomegalovirus infection (dated by TCRdb to the late 2010s). TCRdb shows the sequencer as Illumina HiSeq 1500. TCRdb reworked the public reads: Q25 trimming with fastp, MiXCR clone assembly, productive beta chains retained. Duplicate CDR3 protein sequences are folded into a single record with the most common DNA and genes. The sample table shows roughly 300,000 distinct CDR3 sequences, and about 25% are seen once. The ten largest make up about 15% of the sample. Sample: PBMCs. These receptors were obtained from a human donor in good health (CMV status not recorded). Some clones in this sample may be carry-over from other donors' samples.

This clonotype was seen repeatedly, ten times or more. The chain recombines TRBV7-3 with TRBJ2-1; TRBD2 matches 8 bases. The CDR3 runs 16 residues. CDR1 and CDR2 from the germline V gene are SGHTA and FQGTGA. The V segment lost 8 bases and the J segment 4 bases; nucleotides outside the gene matches: 13. The CDR3 protein is CASSLSPGGRYNEQFF. The CDR3 coding sequence is TGTGCCAGCTCCCTCTCCCCGGGGGGGCGATACAATGAGCAGTTCTTC.

The rearrangement links TRBV7-8 to TRBJ2-5, with D unresolved. V lost 4 bases and J lost 5, with 14 bases in between. Germline V gives CDR1 SGHVS, CDR2 FQNEAQ. The CDR3 length is 14 residues. CDR3 sequence: CASSSAPVGETQYF. The CDR3 DNA reads as TGTGCCAGCAGCTCTGCACCTGTAGGGGAGACCCAGTACTTC.

This clonotype showed up just a few times. The chain carries TRBV19 and TRBJ2-5, with D tentatively TRBD2 (5 bases). Trimming removed 1 base at V and 5 bases at J, with 11 bases between. Germline assignment: CDR1 LNHDA and CDR2 SQIVND (reference sequence). The CDR3 has 14 residues. In DNA, the CDR3 is TGTGCCAGTAGTATAGGAAATAGCGTCGAGACCCAGTACTTC. This codes for CASSIGNSVETQYF.

This clonotype was observed a handful of times. The gene calls are TRBV7-2 and TRBJ2-1; D is unclear. The CDR3 runs 14 residues. The V end was cut by 5 bases, the J end by 5 bases, with 13 bases between. Germline V gene data show CDR1 as SGHTA and CDR2 as FQGNSA. The CDR3 nucleotides are TGTGCCAGCAGCCCCCAGTGGTCAGACAATGAGCAGTTCTTC. Translating gives CASSPQWSDNEQFF.

The chain has TRBV5-1 and TRBJ1-3, with unresolved D. The CDR3 loop spans 14 amino acids. Germline V gene lookup returns CDR1 SGHRS and CDR2 YFSETQ. Trimming shortened V by 0 bases and J by 4 bases, and 8 bases separated the two germline ends. The CDR3 sequence is CASSLAAAGNTIYF. As DNA, the CDR3 is TGCGCCAGCAGCTTGGCGGCAGCCGGAAACACCATATATTTT. Full variable domain (outside the CDR3, taken from reference TRBV5-1 and TRBJ1-3): KAGVTQTPRYLIKTRGQQVTLSCSPISGHRSVSWYQQTPGQGLQFLFEYFSETQRNKGNFPGRFSGRQFSNSRSEMNVSTLELGDSALYLCASSLAAAGNTIYFGEGSWLTVV.

This clonotype was observed at least ten times. The CDR3 protein is CASTYRAGSPYEQYF. The DNA of the CDR3 is TGTGCCAGCACCTACCGAGCGGGAAGCCCCTACGAGCAGTACTTC. This rearrangement joins TRBV7-2 to TRBJ2-7; 7 bases align to TRBD2. CDR3 length: 15 amino acids. Germline CDR1 is SGHTA and CDR2 is FQGNSA. Trimming at V came to 7 bases and at J to 2 bases, leaving 11 bases not matched to a gene.